A single sample is the source of the 21 T cell receptor beta chains below, sequenced in a study of shared clonotypes between healthy human individuals. Naive-designated CD8 cells lacked CD45RO, were positively enriched for CCR7, and omitted terminally differentiated effector memory CD45RA+ cells. Sequencing was performed with immunoSEQ multiplex PCR; in TCRdb, only in-frame clones are kept and a portion is missing. This table holds about 2 million clones, roughly 94% found once. Sample: naive CD8+ T cells sorted from blood. Every receptor here comes from a man younger than 30 in good health.

J is TRBJ2-1 and V is TRBV9; 8 positions agree with TRBD1. The CDR3 runs to 16 residues. Trimming removed 1 base from V and 8 bases from J; junction bases left unmatched: 11. The germline CDR1 and CDR2 sequences are SGDLS and YYNGEE. The CDR3, as DNA: TGTGCCAGCAGCGTACCTAGACAGGGGTTTGAGGATGAGCAGTTCTTC. It translates to CASSVPRQGFEDEQFF.

The chain combines TRBV5-3 with TRBJ1-2; 10 bases map to TRBD1. TRBV5-3 is labeled an ORF, and its function is uncertain. The V segment lost 2 bases and the J segment 8 bases; nucleotides outside the gene matches: 15. This CDR3 is 17 amino acids long. The CDR3 here is CARSLLKPRQGAGGYTF. CDR3 nucleotides: TGTGCCAGAAGCTTACTTAAACCGCGACAGGGGGCAGGAGGCTACACCTTC.

With regard to this clone: The identical CDR3 is also encoded by other nucleotide sequences in the sample. The CDR3 region is CASSLAGSTDTQYF. CDR3 nucleotide sequence: TGTGCCAGCAGCTTAGCTGGGAGCACAGATACGCAGTATTTT. The chain links TRBV7-6 to TRBJ2-3; D is uncertain. Looked up from germline, CDR1 is SGHVS and CDR2 is FNYEAQ. The CDR3 loop spans 14 amino acids. The ends were cut back, 0 bases at V and 0 bases at J, with 4 bases in the middle.

The chain couples TRBV30 to TRBJ2-3, with 7 nucleotides matching TRBD2. The V and J ends lost 0 bases and 1 base, in that order; junction bases with no gene match: 7. Germline V gene lookup returns CDR1 GTSNPN and CDR2 SVGIG (reference sequence). This CDR3 spans 16 amino acids. CDR3 bases: TGTGCCTGGAGTGTACTCGGGGGGTACCGCACAGATACGCAGTATTTT. Amino acids: CAWSVLGGYRTDTQYF.

The table lists this clone with a few counts. The identical CDR3 is also encoded by other nucleotide sequences in the sample. The CDR3 DNA sequence: TGCGCCAGCAGCCAAGATCCGGGGACCGGGGAGCTGTTTTTT. The encoded protein is CASSQDPGTGELFF. The chain is built from TRBV4-1 and TRBJ2-2, with a possible D match to TRBD2 (5 bases). Per the germline V gene, CDR1 is MGHRA and CDR2 is YSYEKL. The CDR3 runs to 14 residues. V was clipped by 0 bases and J by 5 bases, with 7 bases between them.

The chain couples TRBV13 to TRBJ1-1; a weak D match, TRBD1 (6 bases). The V end lost 4 bases, the J end lost 3 bases, and 12 bases lay between the germline ends. Germline CDR1 and CDR2: PRHDT and FYEKMQ (reference sequence). The CDR3 consists of 14 residues. CDR3 sequence reads: CASSSWDTDTEAFF. The CDR3 bases are TGTGCCAGCAGCTCATGGGACACCGACACTGAAGCTTTCTTT. Based on the CDR3 plus reference TRBV13 and TRBJ1-1, the full variable domain is AAGVIQSPRHLIKEKRETATLKCYPIPRHDTVYWYQQGPGQDPQFLISFYEKMQSDKGSIPDRFSAQQFSDYHSELNMSSLELGDSALYFCASSSWDTDTEAFFGQGTRLTVV.

The CDR3 protein is CASSPSRSGLVITSEQFF. The CDR3 DNA follows: TGTGCCAGCAGCCCGTCGCGCTCGGGACTAGTCATTACTTCTGAGCAGTTCTTC. The chain couples TRBV9 to TRBJ2-1; TRBD2 matches 8 bases. With 4 bases clipped from V and 9 bases from J, the junction kept 21 bases outside the gene matches. The CDR3 is 18 residues long. CDR1 and CDR2 (germline): SGDLS, YYNGEE. The variable domain in full, completed from reference TRBV9 and TRBJ2-1, reads DSGVTQTPKHLITATGQRVTLRCSPRSGDLSVYWYQQSLDQGLQFLIQYYNGEERAKGNILERFSAQQFPDLHSELNLSSLELGDSALYFCASSPSRSGLVITSEQFFGPGTRLTVL.

CDR3 coding DNA: TGTGCCAGCAGCCCCCAGGGGGCAAGCTTCTACGAGCAGTACTTC. This translates into CASSPQGASFYEQYF. This chain uses TRBV11-2 with TRBJ2-7; 8 nucleotides align to TRBD1. Germline values: CDR1 SGHAT, CDR2 FQNNGV. V shed 5 bases and J 3 bases; nucleotides not matched to a gene: 9. CDR3 length equals 15 residues.

V gene TRBV19 combines with J gene TRBJ2-1; tentative D call: TRBD1 (6 bases). The CDR3 is 14 residues long. CDR1 and CDR2 from the germline V gene are LNHDA and SQIVND (reference sequence). V dropped 5 bases and J dropped 8 bases, with 16 bases sitting between them. The CDR3 spells CASSPGATLYEQFF. Written as DNA, the CDR3 is TGTGCCAGTAGTCCAGGGGCTACACTATATGAGCAGTTCTTC.

The chain is built from TRBV11-1 and TRBJ2-7, with a possible D match to TRBD2 (6 bases). Per the germline V gene, CDR1 is SGHAT and CDR2 is FQDESV (reference sequence). The CDR3 has 15 amino acids. V lost 5 bases and J lost 2, with 16 bases in between. The CDR3 DNA is TGTGCCAGCAGCCCGGTGCGGGGAGGAACCTACGAGCAGTACTTC. This codes for CASSPVRGGTYEQYF.

This chain joins TRBV19 and TRBJ2-7; maybe TRBD1 (6 bases). Germline V lookup: CDR1 LNHDA, CDR2 SQIVND (reference sequence). This CDR3 is 15 amino acids long. Trimming shortened V by 6 bases and J by 2 bases, and 17 bases separated the two germline ends. Here the CDR3 DNA reads TGTGCCAGTAGCCCGACGTCGGACAGCGCCTACGAGCAGTACTTC. It encodes CASSPTSDSAYEQYF.

The J gene is TRBJ2-5, the V gene TRBV27; the D gene is possibly TRBD1 (5 bases). CDR1 and CDR2 from the germline V gene are MNHEY and SMNVEV (reference sequence). This CDR3 region has 16 residues. V was shortened by 8 bases and J by 0 bases, with 19 bases between the two germline ends. CDR3 bases: TGTGCCAGCTCATCCCTGGGGCCAGTACACCAAGAGACCCAGTACTTC. Translation: CASSSLGPVHQETQYF.

This chain connects TRBV4-3 to TRBJ2-1; 9 nucleotides line up with TRBD1. From germline, CDR1 is LGHNA and CDR2 YSLEER. V lost 1 base, J lost 8 bases, and 9 bases stayed unmatched. This CDR3 has 16 amino acids. The CDR3 reads CASSQVWDREVDEQFF. CDR3 DNA sequence: TGCGCCAGCAGCCAAGTTTGGGACAGGGAGGTAGATGAGCAGTTCTTC.

This chain uses TRBV25-1 with TRBJ1-1, with a tentative D call TRBD1 (6 bases). Germline V lookup: CDR1 MGHDK, CDR2 SYGVNS. CDR3 length: 14 amino acids. V was pared by 4 bases and J by 1 base, with 10 bases between. This CDR3 is CASSVGGGNTEAFF. In DNA, the CDR3 is TGTGCCAGCAGTGTAGGGGGGGGGAACACTGAAGCTTTCTTT.

This rearrangement joins TRBV7-9 to TRBJ1-5; no definite D call. Germline lookup yields CDR1 SEHNR and CDR2 FQNEAQ (reference sequence). This CDR3 spans 12 amino acids. V was clipped by 0 bases and J by 9 bases, with 6 bases between them. This chain's CDR3 is CASSLAGLPQHF. The CDR3 DNA is TGTGCCAGCAGCTTAGCTGGCCTGCCCCAGCATTTT.

The gene calls are TRBV27 and TRBJ1-6; 7 nucleotides match TRBD1. This CDR3 has 16 residues. Germline V gene lookup returns CDR1 MNHEY and CDR2 SMNVEV (reference sequence). The trim removed 10 bases at V and 7 bases at J, leaving 16 bases unmatched. The CDR3 protein is CATSASQGEANSPLHF. The DNA of the CDR3 is TGTGCCACGTCCGCTTCTCAGGGGGAGGCGAATTCACCCCTCCACTTT.

The chain carries TRBV7-2 and TRBJ2-2, with 10 nucleotides matching TRBD1. The V gene's germline CDR1 is SGHTA and CDR2 FQGNSA. The CDR3 is 16 amino acids. V lost 4 bases, J lost 3 bases, and 5 bases stayed unmatched. In nucleotides, the CDR3 is TGTGCCAGCAGCTATTGGGACAGGGGCTACACCGGGGAGCTGTTTTTT. This codes for CASSYWDRGYTGELFF.

Only a few counts were recorded for this clone. The rearrangement uses TRBV7-9 and TRBJ1-2; TRBD1 might be the D (6 bases). Germline loops: CDR1 SEHNR, CDR2 FQNEAQ (reference sequence). Trimming removed 1 base at V and 5 bases at J, with 14 bases between. There are 15 residues in the CDR3. CDR3 protein: CASSLGDRSEYGYTF. CDR3 nucleotide sequence: TGTGCCAGCAGCTTAGGAGACAGGTCAGAGTATGGCTACACCTTC.

The chain joins TRBV28 to TRBJ2-5, with D possibly matching TRBD2 (6 bases). CDR1 and CDR2 (germline): MDHEN, SYDVKM. The V and J ends lost 2 bases and 2 bases respectively, with 15 bases between them. The CDR3 is made up of 16 amino acids. CDR3 in amino acids: CASSLKDYSDQETQYF. CDR3 DNA sequence: TGTGCCAGCAGTTTAAAGGACTACTCAGATCAAGAGACCCAGTACTTC. Drawing the rest from reference TRBV28 and TRBJ2-5, the complete variable domain is DVKVTQSSRYLVKRTGEKVFLECVQDMDHENMFWYRQDPGLGLRLIYFSYDVKMKEKGDIPEGYSVSREKKERFSLILESASTNQTSMYLCASSLKDYSDQETQYFGPGTRLLVL.

The chain recombines TRBV11-2 with TRBJ2-7, with a possible D match to TRBD2 (5 bases). V was trimmed by 5 bases and J by 4 bases, leaving 21 bases between them. From germline, CDR1 is SGHAT and CDR2 FQNNGV. The CDR3 is 16 amino acids. The CDR3 reads CASSPIAREGAYEQYF. The DNA for the CDR3 is TGTGCCAGCAGCCCAATAGCGCGAGAGGGAGCATACGAGCAGTACTTC.

V is TRBV7-8 and J is TRBJ2-7; D is unresolved. Germline lookup yields CDR1 SGHVS and CDR2 FQNEAQ. The CDR3 runs 14 residues. V was shortened by 0 bases and J by 5 bases, with 11 bases between the two germline ends. The CDR3 is CASSLAGPKDEQYF. CDR3 nucleotides: TGTGCCAGCAGCTTAGCCGGGCCAAAGGACGAGCAGTACTTC. Together with reference TRBV7-8 and TRBJ2-7, the CDR3 gives the full variable domain: GAGVSQSPRYKVAKRGQDVALRCDPISGHVSLFWYQQALGQGPEFLTYFQNEAQLDKSGLPSDRFFAERPEGSVSTLKIQRTQQEDSAVYLCASSLAGPKDEQYFGPGTRLTVT.